The rows below give T cell receptor beta chains drawn from one sample of a study of T-cell reconstitution after alpha-beta-depleted transplantation in children. One entry per CDR3 protein results from TCRdb running MiXCR on the PCR reads. The sample yields 490,000 or so distinct CDR3 sequences, more than 9% seen once. Sequencing used PBMCs, obtained before TCRalphabeta/CD19-depleted stem cell transplant. The receptors here all came from a child aged 2-15 years with inherited bone marrow failure, due to receive a stem cell transplant. Both conserved end residues are part of each CDR3. The D gene is left open where the match is weak. Clone size is given for some rows only: seen once, a few or many times, or a class if the clone is expanded.

j_call clone_size d_call v_call cdr3_aa cdr3_nt
TRBJ2-2 many - TRBV12-3/TRBV12-4 CASSLVVVNTGELFF TGTGCCAGCAGTTTGGTCGTCGTAAACACCGGGGAGCTGTTTTTT
TRBJ2-7 - - TRBV29-1 CTRSRGYEQYF TGCACCAGATCCAGGGGCTACGAGCAGTACTTC
TRBJ2-1 - - TRBV27 CASSFSNYNEQFF TGTGCCAGCAGTTTTTCGAATTACAATGAGCAGTTCTTC
TRBJ2-2 many TRBD2 TRBV12-5 CASGAWTSGRSDTGELFF TGTGCTAGTGGTGCCTGGACTAGCGGGAGGTCAGACACCGGGGAGCTGTTTTTT
TRBJ2-3 - - TRBV12-3/TRBV12-4 CASSLDGTLTDTQYF TGTGCCAGCAGTTTAGACGGAACACTCACAGATACGCAGTATTTT
TRBJ1-1 - - TRBV5-4 CASSTRDYYTQAFF TGTGCCAGCAGCACCAGGGACTACTACACCCAAGCTTTCTTT
TRBJ2-7 - - TRBV27 CASSLSDYSYEQYF TGTGCCAGCAGTTTATCAGACTACTCCTACGAGCAGTACTTC
TRBJ2-3 few - TRBV11-2 CASSLFQGSTDTQYF TGTGCCAGCAGCCTCTTTCAGGGTAGCACAGATACGCAGTATTTT
TRBJ1-1 many - TRBV29-1 CSVGGLTVEAFF TGCAGCGTTGGGGGGCTGACAGTTGAAGCTTTCTTT
TRBJ2-1 many - TRBV12-3/TRBV12-4 CASSPSLGEQFF TGTGCCAGCAGCCCATCCCTCGGTGAGCAGTTCTTC
TRBJ2-5 many - TRBV25-1 CASSDPWREETQYF TGTGCCAGCAGTGACCCTTGGCGGGAAGAGACCCAGTACTTC
TRBJ2-1 many - TRBV20-1 CSALTPLEFF TGCAGTGCTTTGACCCCGCTGGAGTTCTTC
TRBJ2-7 - - TRBV4-3 CASSQELRSYEQYF TGCGCCAGCAGCCAAGAACTCAGATCCTACGAGCAGTACTTC
TRBJ2-5 many - TRBV29-1 CSVGRGEETQYF TGCAGCGTTGGCAGGGGGGAAGAGACCCAGTACTTC
TRBJ1-1 many - TRBV2 CASSAGINTEAFF TGTGCCAGCAGTGCGGGGATTAACACTGAAGCTTTCTTT
TRBJ2-3 many - TRBV7-9 CATHLNPGTHYTDTQYF TGTGCCACCCACTTGAACCCCGGGACCCACTACACAGATACGCAGTATTTT
TRBJ1-4 - TRBD1 TRBV7-8 CASSLPGQLWANEKLFF TGTGCCAGCAGCTTACCGGGACAGCTATGGGCTAATGAAAAACTGTTTTTT
TRBJ2-2 few - TRBV5-1 CASSLLAMDTGELFF TGCGCCAGCAGCCTACTAGCAATGGACACCGGGGAGCTGTTTTTT
TRBJ2-1 many - TRBV19 CASSIRVEEQFF TGTGCCAGTAGTATCAGGGTCGAGGAGCAGTTCTTC
TRBJ2-4 - - TRBV7-8 CASSLVRVGIAKNIQYF TGTGCCAGCAGCTTAGTTCGCGTCGGAATCGCCAAAAACATTCAGTACTTC
TRBJ2-5 many - TRBV7-9 CASSFPGAQETQYF TGTGCCAGCAGCTTCCCGGGGGCGCAAGAGACCCAGTACTTC
TRBJ2-1 many TRBD2 TRBV20-1 CSARVRTSGRYNEQFF TGCAGTGCTAGAGTTCGAACTAGCGGGAGGTACAATGAGCAGTTCTTC
TRBJ2-2 many - TRBV10-3 CAIRRTNTGELFF TGTGCCATCAGGAGGACTAACACCGGGGAGCTGTTTTTT
TRBJ2-4 few TRBD2 TRBV30 CAWRRAGEDIQYF TGTGCCTGGAGGAGGGCGGGGGAGGACATTCAGTACTTC
TRBJ2-7 many - TRBV28 CATTGVGGGGGEQYF TGTGCCACCACAGGGGTTGGCGGTGGTGGGGGGGAGCAGTACTTC
TRBJ2-7 few TRBD2 TRBV7-2 CASSVRTSGRASVEQYF TGTGCCAGCAGCGTAAGGACTAGCGGGAGGGCCTCTGTCGAGCAGTACTTC
TRBJ2-1 - TRBD2 TRBV11-2 CASSLRLASSSYNEQFF TGTGCCAGCAGCCTAAGACTAGCGTCGAGCTCCTACAATGAGCAGTTCTTC
TRBJ2-1 many TRBD1 TRBV12-3/TRBV12-4 CASRSVPGQGPNEQFF TGTGCCAGCAGATCAGTTCCGGGACAGGGACCCAATGAGCAGTTCTTC
TRBJ2-1 many - TRBV11-3 CASSFIHNEQFF TGTGCCAGCAGCTTCATCCACAATGAGCAGTTCTTC
TRBJ2-7 few - TRBV6-5 CASSWDGIGSYEQYF TGTGCCAGCAGTTGGGACGGAATCGGGTCCTACGAGCAGTACTTC
TRBJ2-2 many TRBD1 TRBV7-8 CASSTQGAAVYGELFF TGTGCCAGCAGCACCCAGGGGGCTGCGGTCTACGGGGAGCTGTTTTTT
TRBJ2-7 many TRBD2 TRBV4-3 CASSQDGVAGSREQYF TGCGCCAGCAGCCAAGATGGAGTAGCGGGATCAAGGGAGCAGTACTTC
TRBJ2-7 many TRBD2 TRBV15 CATSREGPRLAGDYEQYF TGTGCCACCAGCAGAGAGGGCCCCCGACTAGCGGGGGACTACGAGCAGTACTTC
TRBJ2-3 - - TRBV19 CAGPQGLGGTDTQYF TGTGCCGGCCCTCAGGGGTTGGGGGGCACAGATACGCAGTATTTT
TRBJ2-3 - TRBD1 TRBV29-1 CSVAPGTGGDTQYF TGCAGCGTTGCTCCCGGGACAGGGGGCGATACGCAGTATTTT
TRBJ2-1 many TRBD1 TRBV29-1 CSAGTGKTVGDEQFF TGCAGCGCCGGGACAGGGAAAACTGTGGGCGATGAGCAGTTCTTC
TRBJ2-7 few - TRBV6-6 CASSYSILLEQYF TGTGCCAGCAGTTACTCGATCCTGCTCGAGCAGTACTTC
TRBJ2-7 many TRBD1 TRBV24-1 CATGKAGGSNEQYF TGTGCCACCGGCAAGGCAGGGGGCTCAAACGAGCAGTACTTC
TRBJ2-7 many - TRBV5-1 CASSFGQGFNEQYF TGCGCCAGCAGCTTCGGGCAGGGGTTTAACGAGCAGTACTTC
TRBJ2-5 many TRBD1 TRBV29-1 CSGYRGHETQYF TGCAGCGGCTACAGGGGGCACGAGACCCAGTACTTC
TRBJ2-1 few - TRBV20-1 CSARAGILRSYNEQFF TGCAGTGCTAGAGCTGGAATATTGAGGTCTTACAATGAGCAGTTCTTC
TRBJ2-7 few - TRBV10-3 CAISEGLDSAYEQYF TGTGCCATCAGTGAGGGGTTGGACTCTGCCTACGAGCAGTACTTC
TRBJ2-1 many - TRBV12-3/TRBV12-4 CASSLDGSLDYNEQFF TGTGCCAGCAGTTTAGATGGTAGTCTTGACTATAATGAGCAGTTCTTC
TRBJ2-1 - TRBD2 TRBV20-1 CCARDPPGTSGRPSSYNEQFF TGCTGTGCTAGAGATCCCCCAGGCACTAGCGGGAGGCCTAGCTCCTACAATGAGCAGTTCTTC
TRBJ2-3 many - TRBV7-2 CASSRQGNREGTQYF TGTGCCAGCAGCCGCCAGGGTAACAGGGAGGGTACGCAGTATTTT
TRBJ1-1 many TRBD1 TRBV7-2 CASRLDRGAGEAFF TGTGCCAGCAGGTTAGACAGGGGCGCTGGTGAAGCTTTCTTT
TRBJ2-7 few - TRBV20-1 CSARDPRNYEQYF TGCAGTGCCCGGGATCCTCGTAACTACGAGCAGTACTTC
TRBJ2-1 few - TRBV20-1 CSARDFSGNEQFF TGCAGTGCTAGGGACTTCAGTGGCAATGAGCAGTTCTTC
TRBJ1-2 many - TRBV7-2 CASSLNPANYGYTF TGTGCCAGCAGCTTAAATCCAGCGAACTATGGCTACACCTTC